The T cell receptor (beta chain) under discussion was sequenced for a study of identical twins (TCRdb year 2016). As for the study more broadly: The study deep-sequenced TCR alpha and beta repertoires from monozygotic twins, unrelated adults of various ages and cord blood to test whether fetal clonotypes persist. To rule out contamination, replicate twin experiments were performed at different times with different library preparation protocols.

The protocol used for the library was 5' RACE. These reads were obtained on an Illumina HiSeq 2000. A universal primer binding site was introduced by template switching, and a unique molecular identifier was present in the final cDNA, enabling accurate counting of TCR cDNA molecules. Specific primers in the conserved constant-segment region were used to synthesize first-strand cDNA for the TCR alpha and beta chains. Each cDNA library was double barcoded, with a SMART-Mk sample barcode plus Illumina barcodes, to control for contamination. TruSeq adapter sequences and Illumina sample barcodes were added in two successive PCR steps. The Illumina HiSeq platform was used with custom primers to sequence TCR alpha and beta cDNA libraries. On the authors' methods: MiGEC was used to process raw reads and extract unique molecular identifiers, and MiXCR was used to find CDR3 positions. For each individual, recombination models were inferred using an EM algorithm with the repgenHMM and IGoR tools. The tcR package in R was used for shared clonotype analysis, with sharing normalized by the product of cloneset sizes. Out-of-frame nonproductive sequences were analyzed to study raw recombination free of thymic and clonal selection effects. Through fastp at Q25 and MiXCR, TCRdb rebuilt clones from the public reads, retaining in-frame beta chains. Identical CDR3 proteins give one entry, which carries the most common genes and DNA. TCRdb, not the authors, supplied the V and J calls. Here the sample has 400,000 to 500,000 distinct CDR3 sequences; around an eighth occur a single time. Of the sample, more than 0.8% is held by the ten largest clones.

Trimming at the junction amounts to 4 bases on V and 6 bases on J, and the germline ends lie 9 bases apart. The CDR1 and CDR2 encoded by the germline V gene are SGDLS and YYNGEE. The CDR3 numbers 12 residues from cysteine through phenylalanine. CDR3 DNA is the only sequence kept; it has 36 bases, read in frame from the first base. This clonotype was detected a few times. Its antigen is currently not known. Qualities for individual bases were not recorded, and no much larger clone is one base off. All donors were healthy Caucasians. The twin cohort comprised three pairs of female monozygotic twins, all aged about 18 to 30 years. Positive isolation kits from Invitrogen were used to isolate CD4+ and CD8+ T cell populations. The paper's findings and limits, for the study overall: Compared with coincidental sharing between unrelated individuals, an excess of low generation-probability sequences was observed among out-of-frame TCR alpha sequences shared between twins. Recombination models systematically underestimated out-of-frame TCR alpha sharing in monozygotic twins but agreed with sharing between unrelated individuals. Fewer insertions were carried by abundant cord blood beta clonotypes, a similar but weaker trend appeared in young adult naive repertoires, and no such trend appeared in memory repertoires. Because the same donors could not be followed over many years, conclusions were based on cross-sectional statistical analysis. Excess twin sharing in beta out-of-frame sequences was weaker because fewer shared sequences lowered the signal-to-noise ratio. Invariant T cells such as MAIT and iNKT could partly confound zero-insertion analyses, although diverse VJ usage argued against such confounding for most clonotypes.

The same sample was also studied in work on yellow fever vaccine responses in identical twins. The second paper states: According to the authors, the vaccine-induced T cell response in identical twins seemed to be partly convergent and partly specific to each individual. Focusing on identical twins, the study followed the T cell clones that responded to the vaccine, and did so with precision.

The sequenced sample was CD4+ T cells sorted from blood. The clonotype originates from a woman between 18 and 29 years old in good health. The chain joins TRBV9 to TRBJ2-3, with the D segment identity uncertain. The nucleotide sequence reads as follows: TGTGCCAGCAGCCTGGCCAAGGATACGCAGTATTTT. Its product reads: CASSLAKDTQYF. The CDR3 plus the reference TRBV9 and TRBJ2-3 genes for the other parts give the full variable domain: DSGVTQTPKHLITATGQRVTLRCSPRSGDLSVYWYQQSLDQGLQFLIQYYNGEERAKGNILERFSAQQFPDLHSELNLSSLELGDSALYFCASSLAKDTQYFGPGTRLTVL.